A single sample is the source of the 16 T cell receptor beta chains below, sequenced in a study of T cells expressing NK-cell markers. TCRdb derives one entry per CDR3 protein from the 5' RACE reads, leaving out DNA. The sample table sets out 350,000 to 450,000 distinct CDR3 sequences. The sample consisted of blood T cells: a sorted CD56 or NKG2C T cell subset, CD4+ or CD8+ T cells, or bulk PBMC T cells (not recorded which). All receptors derive from a man aged 18 to 70 in good health.

This rearrangement joins TRBV25-1 to TRBJ2-2; the D gene TCRdb calls, TRBD1, cannot be checked with no DNA. Germline CDR1 reads MGHDK; CDR2 reads SYGVNS. There are 17 residues in the CDR3. The CDR3 region is CASSEGLGQGAVGELFF. The variable domain in full, with the rest retrieved from reference TRBV25-1 and TRBJ2-2, is EADIYQTPRYLVIGTGKKITLECSQTMGHDKMYWYQQDPGMELHLIHYSYGVNSTEKGDLSSESTVSRIRTEHFPLTLESARPSHTSQYLCASSEGLGQGAVGELFFGEGSRLTVL.

The chain couples TRBV6-1 to TRBJ1-2; TCRdb picks TRBD1, but there is no DNA to check that call. Germline CDR1 MNHNS, CDR2 SASEGT. The CDR3 is made up of 14 amino acids. CDR3 in amino acids: CASSLDSSSYGYTF.

The chain carries TRBV10-3 and TRBJ2-6; the TCRdb call, TRBD2, lacks DNA for checking. Germline lookup yields CDR1 ENHRY and CDR2 SYGVKD. The CDR3 contains 16 residues. The CDR3 loop reads CAIGLAGFSGANVLTF.

The V and J genes are TRBV3-1 and TRBJ2-6; the TRBD1 assignment by TCRdb is unverifiable without DNA. The CDR3 covers 17 residues. Germline lookup yields CDR1 LGHDT and CDR2 YNNKEL (reference sequence). CDR3 amino acids: CASSQGHRFSGANVLTF.

The J gene is TRBJ2-2, the V gene TRBV19. The CDR3 has 15 residues. Germline V gene data show CDR1 as LNHDA and CDR2 as SQIVND (reference sequence). The CDR3 here is CASNYLGTVERELFF.

The V call is TRBV20-1, the J call TRBJ2-5; absent DNA, TCRdb's TRBD2 call cannot be checked. CDR3 length equals 14 residues. Germline assignment: CDR1 DFQATT and CDR2 SNEGSKA (reference sequence). The chain's CDR3 is CSAGRGGASETQYF.

The V and J genes are TRBV2 and TRBJ2-7. Germline assignment: CDR1 SNHLY and CDR2 FYNNEI. The CDR3 is 14 amino acids. CDR3 region: CASRPTGGSYEQYF.

The chain uses TRBV28 and TRBJ1-2; there is no DNA to check the TCRdb D call of TRBD1. The CDR3 has 13 amino acids. The germline CDR1 and CDR2 sequences are MDHEN and SYDVKM. The CDR3 spells CASSPGTHYGYTF.

The V call is TRBV3-1, the J call TRBJ2-1. The CDR3 contains 12 residues. Germline CDR1 LGHDT, CDR2 YNNKEL (reference sequence). CDR3 loop: CASSPLRGEQFF.

The genes are TRBV29-1 and TRBJ1-1. This CDR3 spans 12 amino acids. Germline V gene lookup returns CDR1 SQVTM and CDR2 ANQGSEA. CDR3 sequence: CSVQEGLTEAFF.

The chain is built from TRBV19 and TRBJ2-1; TCRdb proposes TRBD2, but this gene call is untestable without DNA. CDR3 length: 14 residues. Per the germline V gene, CDR1 is LNHDA and CDR2 is SQIVND (reference sequence). The CDR3 loop reads CASSIRAGGFEQFF. Using reference TRBV19 and TRBJ2-1 for the parts outside the CDR3, the full variable domain is DGGITQSPKYLFRKEGQNVTLSCEQNLNHDAMYWYRQDPGQGLRLIYYSQIVNDFQKGDIAEGYSVSREKKESFPLTVTSAQKNPTAFYLCASSIRAGGFEQFFGPGTRLTVL.

The rearrangement uses TRBV5-5 and TRBJ2-5; checking the TCRdb D call of TRBD2 is not possible without DNA. The V gene's germline CDR1 is SGHKS and CDR2 YYEKEE (reference sequence). CDR3 length: 14 amino acids. The CDR3 sequence: CASSRTSAEETQYF.

The chain is built from TRBV29-1 and TRBJ2-1. The CDR3 is 17 residues long. The germline gives CDR1 SQVTM, CDR2 ANQGSEA. CDR3: CSTLYALNTNSYNEQFF.

V usage is TRBV18 and J usage is TRBJ2-3; TCRdb gives TRBD1 as the D gene, but with no DNA this cannot be confirmed. CDR1 is KGHSH, CDR2 LQKENI, per germline. The CDR3 contains 14 residues. The CDR3 region is CASSPRTTTPTQYF.

J is TRBJ2-5 and V is TRBV11-2; TCRdb reports TRBD2, a call that lacks DNA to check it against. Germline values: CDR1 SGHAT, CDR2 FQNNGV. The CDR3 length is 14 residues. CDR3 sequence: CASSSSGYGETQYF. Using reference TRBV11-2 and TRBJ2-5 for the parts outside the CDR3, the full variable domain is EAGVAQSPRYKIIEKRQSVAFWCNPISGHATLYWYQQILGQGPKLLIQFQNNGVVDDSQLPKDRFSAERLKGVDSTLKIQPAKLEDSAVYLCASSSSGYGETQYFGPGTRLLVL.

The rearrangement uses TRBV6-4 and TRBJ2-7; TCRdb's assignment of TRBD1 cannot be checked, as there is no DNA. CDR1 and CDR2 from the germline V gene are MRHNA and SNTAGT. The CDR3 extends over 14 amino acids. The CDR3 is CASSDRARTYEQYF.